These 16 T cell receptor beta chains were all obtained from the same sample, sequenced in a study of shared clonotypes between healthy human individuals. The method was immunoSEQ multiplex PCR; TCRdb's version includes in-frame clones alone and lacks a portion of them. The sample has 2 million to 2.5 million clones; over 85% are singletons. The specimen was naive CD4+ T cells from PBMCs. Stated subset: CD45RA+ positively selected. The receptors derive from a man in his late teens or twenties in good health. Some clones in this sample may be carry-over from other donors' samples.

The chain carries TRBV6-1 and TRBJ2-3, with D possibly matching TRBD1 (6 bases). The CDR3 is made up of 14 amino acids. Germline assignment: CDR1 MNHNS and CDR2 SASEGT. V was cut by 4 bases and J by 3 bases, with 11 bases left in between. The CDR3 here is CASSVVQGTDTQYF. In nucleotides, the CDR3 is TGTGCCAGCAGTGTAGTACAGGGAACAGATACGCAGTATTTT.

The J gene is TRBJ1-4, the V gene TRBV25-1; D is undetermined. The CDR3 is 13 residues long. Germline CDR1 MGHDK, CDR2 SYGVNS. The V gene lost 3 bases and the J gene lost 2 bases, with 4 bases spanning the gap. The CDR3 nucleotides read TGTGCCAGCAGTGAGGGGACTAATGAAAAACTGTTTTTT. This translates into CASSEGTNEKLFF.

This clone was picked up one time. V and J are TRBV19 and TRBJ2-1; D perhaps matches TRBD2 (6 bases). In germline, CDR1 is LNHDA, CDR2 SQIVND (reference sequence). The CDR3 consists of 15 residues. V lost 5 bases to trimming and J lost 5 bases, with 16 bases between them. CDR3 amino acids: CASSPRVSGDNEQFF. The CDR3 nucleotides are TGTGCCAGTAGTCCCCGAGTTAGCGGAGACAATGAGCAGTTCTTC.

V gene TRBV29-1 combines with J gene TRBJ2-1, with D hard to call. V shed 6 bases and J shed 6 bases, with 9 bases lying between them. This CDR3 spans 11 amino acids. CDR1 is SQVTM and CDR2 is ANQGSEA in the germline V gene. Here the CDR3 DNA reads TGCAGCGTCCCGGACGCCAATGAGCAGTTCTTC. This translates into CSVPDANEQFF.

DNA for the CDR3: TGTGCCAGCAGCCCCAGGGGGGGGGCAAGAGATACGCAGTATTTT. Translated: CASSPRGGARDTQYF. The chain uses TRBV28 and TRBJ2-3; D tentatively reads TRBD1 or TRBD2 (7 bases each). Germline lookup yields CDR1 MDHEN and CDR2 SYDVKM. Trimming removed 6 bases from V and 5 bases from J, with 18 bases in between. The CDR3 extends over 15 amino acids.

This clone was counted a single time. This chain joins TRBV18 and TRBJ2-2; 8 bases agree with TRBD2. Germline V gene data show CDR1 as KGHSH and CDR2 as LQKENI. J was trimmed by 7 bases and V by 6 bases; bases with no gene match: 4. The CDR3 totals 13 residues. The CDR3 protein is CASSLSGSGELFF. CDR3 bases: TGTGCCAGCTCCCTAAGCGGGAGCGGGGAGCTGTTTTTT.

CDR3 in amino acids: CASSQWGSEQFF. CDR3 DNA sequence: TGCGCCAGCAGCCAATGGGGTTCTGAGCAGTTCTTC. This rearrangement joins TRBV4-1 to TRBJ2-1, with D uncertain. CDR3 length: 12 residues. Trimming pared 2 bases from V and 9 bases from J, leaving 8 bases between. CDR1 is MGHRA and CDR2 is YSYEKL in the germline V gene.

The CDR3 is CASSDTETSGSDEQFF. The CDR3 DNA reads TGTGCCAGCAGCGACACCGAGACTAGCGGGAGCGATGAGCAGTTCTTC. The V gene is TRBV4-2, the J gene TRBJ2-1, with 12 bases lining up with TRBD2. Germline CDR1 LGHNA, CDR2 YNFKEQ. The CDR3 runs to 16 residues. The J segment lost 8 bases and the V segment lost 5 bases, leaving 10 bases of the junction unmatched.

This clone was recorded once. This chain links TRBV21-1 with TRBJ2-7; the table calls TRBD1, which could not be checked here. TRBV21-1 is tagged as a pseudogene. This CDR3 has 16 amino acids. This chain's CDR3 is CASSTQGTGSSYEQYF. CDR3 in DNA: TGTGCCAGCAGCACGCAAGGGACAGGATCGTCCTACGAGCAGTACTTC.

The CDR3 protein is CASSLGVRGTEAFF. For the CDR3, the DNA is TGTGCCAGCAGCTTAGGGGTTCGGGGCACTGAAGCTTTCTTT. The chain has TRBV11-2 and TRBJ1-1; D unclear. V was trimmed by 1 base and J by 4 bases, leaving 10 bases between them. The V gene's germline CDR1 is SGHAT and CDR2 FQNNGV. The CDR3 totals 14 residues.

V usage is TRBV7-7 and J usage is TRBJ2-5; TRBD2 aligns across 8 bases. The J call could be wrong; TRBJ2-7 is a better fit for the DNA end. Germline V lookup: CDR1 SSHAT, CDR2 FNYEAQ (reference sequence). The length of the CDR3 is 13 residues. The CDR3: CASSSREGGEQYF. DNA for the CDR3: TGTGCCAGCAGCTCACGGGAGGGCGGCGAGCAGTACTTC.

The chain uses TRBV15 and TRBJ1-1; D uncertain. Trimming stripped 1 base from V and 1 base from J, with 10 bases between. CDR1 and CDR2 (germline): LNHNV, YYDKDF (reference sequence). The CDR3 runs 15 residues. The CDR3 is CATSRGEGWNTEAFF. In DNA, the CDR3 is TGTGCCACCAGCAGAGGAGAGGGATGGAACACTGAAGCTTTCTTT. The full variable domain, rest sourced from reference TRBV15 and TRBJ1-1, is DAMVIQNPRYQVTQFGKPVTLSCSQTLNHNVMYWYQQKSSQAPKLLFHYYDKDFNNEADTPDNFQSRRPNTSFCFLDIRSPGLGDTAMYLCATSRGEGWNTEAFFGQGTRLTVV.

The V and J genes are TRBV25-1 and TRBJ2-7; 10 bases line up with TRBD1. Germline CDR1 is MGHDK and CDR2 is SYGVNS. The trim removed 5 bases at V and 5 bases at J, leaving 6 bases unmatched. This CDR3 is 14 amino acids long. The chain's CDR3 is CASSSFDRGHEQYF. The CDR3 DNA sequence: TGTGCCAGCAGTTCCTTCGACAGGGGGCACGAGCAGTACTTC.

CDR3 loop: CASSGQGGTDTQYF. CDR3 DNA: TGTGCCAGCAGCGGGCAGGGGGGTACAGATACGCAGTATTTT. This chain joins TRBV7-9 and TRBJ2-3; TRBD1 is a possible D gene (7 bases). Germline V gives CDR1 SEHNR, CDR2 FQNEAQ (reference sequence). V lost 5 bases, J lost 3 bases, and 12 bases lay in between. This CDR3 spans 14 amino acids. Combining the CDR3 with reference TRBV7-9 and TRBJ2-3 gives the whole variable domain DTGVSQNPRHKITKRGQNVTFRCDPISEHNRLYWYRQTLGQGPEFLTYFQNEAQLEKSRLLSDRFSAERPKGSFSTLEIQRTEQGDSAMYLCASSGQGGTDTQYFGPGTRLTVL.

The chain links TRBV7-9 to TRBJ1-2; 10 nucleotides agree with TRBD1. With 5 bases clipped from V and 14 bases from J, the junction kept 8 bases outside the gene matches. Germline V CDR1 and CDR2: SEHNR, FQNEAQ (reference sequence). This CDR3 region has 12 residues. CDR3 amino acids: CASSRGQGVVTF. The DNA of the CDR3 is TGTGCCAGCAGCCGCGGACAGGGGGTAGTTACCTTC.

Note on this clone: Other DNA variants within this sample encode the same CDR3. The chain uses TRBV28 and TRBJ2-7; D is undetermined. V was cut by 2 bases and J by 5 bases, with 4 bases left in between. In germline, CDR1 is MDHEN, CDR2 SYDVKM. The CDR3 has 11 amino acids. The CDR3 DNA reads TGTGCCAGCAGTTTAGAGAACGAGCAGTACTTC. Amino acids: CASSLENEQYF.